The clone carrying this T cell receptor (beta chain) showed up many times. MiXCR was run by TCRdb on the 5' RACE reads, yielding one entry per CDR3 protein. In the table there are 25,000 to 35,000 distinct CDR3 sequences, roughly 7% of which are singletons. The data originate from a study of T-cell memory formation after mild COVID-19. The CDR3 length is 17 residues. CDR1 and CDR2 (germline): MNHNS, SASEGT. V dropped 2 bases and J dropped 0 bases, with 13 bases sitting between them. The chain joins TRBV6-1 to TRBJ2-2; D uncertain. This clonotype was obtained from an adult woman who had mild COVID-19 (a few samples of this study predate the infection). Cell type and time point are not known. The sequencing sample was made of PBMCs or a T cell subset sorted from them (not recorded which). DNA of the CDR3: TGTGCCAGCAGTGAACGCTCAGCCACCGCGAACACCGGGGAGCTGTTTTTT. It yields the protein CASSERSATANTGELFF.